This TCR beta chain derives from a study of CD8 T cells in Susac syndrome. Study results and caveats: In total CD8+ repertoires, sixteen Susac-specific public clones were detected, and CD8+ TEMRA repertoires contained five.

Random hexamers were used to reverse transcribe about 0.5 to 1 ug of RNA. It was immunoSEQ multiplex PCR that amplified TCR beta CDR3 across 54 Vbeta and 13 Jbeta. TCRdb reprocessed the immunoSEQ multiplex PCR reads with MiXCR, giving one entry per CDR3 protein. The sample holds about 130,000 distinct CDR3 sequences, 90% to 95% seen once. Peripheral blood CD8+ and CD4+ T cells were profiled by TCR beta sequencing. TEMRA cells were FACS-enriched, with CD8+ and CD4+ T cells isolated negatively. Of note for this clonotype: What it binds is not known.

This sequence originates from a human donor with Susac syndrome. The sample taken for sequencing was CD8+ T cells from PBMCs.

The DNA of the CDR3 is TGTGCCAGCAGCTCAGACGGAGGGTCCTACGAGCAGTACTTC. Translation gives CASSSDGGSYEQYF. The gene calls are TRBV9 and TRBJ2-7; a possible D gene is TRBD2 (6 bases). The CDR3 spans 14 residues. In germline, CDR1 is SGDLS, CDR2 YYNGEE. V shed 4 bases and J shed 1 base, with 12 bases lying between them.